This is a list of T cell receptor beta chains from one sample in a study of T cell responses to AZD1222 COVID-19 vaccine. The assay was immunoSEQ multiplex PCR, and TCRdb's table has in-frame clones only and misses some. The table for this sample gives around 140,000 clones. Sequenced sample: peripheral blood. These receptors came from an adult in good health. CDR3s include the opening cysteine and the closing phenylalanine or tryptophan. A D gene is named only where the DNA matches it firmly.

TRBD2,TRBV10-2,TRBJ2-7,TGCGCCAGCACACACGGACTAGCATCCTACGAGCAGTACTTC,CASTHGLASYEQYF
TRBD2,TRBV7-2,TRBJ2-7,TGTGCCAGCAGCCCCCGGGAGGGGCGGTGGGTAGAGCAGTACTTC,CASSPREGRWVEQYF
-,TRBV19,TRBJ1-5,TGTGCCAGTAGTATAAGAGGGGCCGACAAGCCCCAGCATTTT,CASSIRGADKPQHF
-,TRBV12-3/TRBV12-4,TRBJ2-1,TGTGCCAGCAGTGCCGTTGGTCATGAGCAGTTCTTC,CASSAVGHEQFF
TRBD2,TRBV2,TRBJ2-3,TGTGCCAGCAGTGCCACGGGACTAGCGGTCACAGATACGCAGTATTTT,CASSATGLAVTDTQYF
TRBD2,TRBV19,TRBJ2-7,TGTGCCAGTAGTGCTGGGAGCGGGGGGGACTACGAGCAGTACTTC,CASSAGSGGDYEQYF
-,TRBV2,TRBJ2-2,TGTGCCAGCAGCGAACAGGGTAGTTCCGGGGAGCTGTTTTTT,CASSEQGSSGELFF
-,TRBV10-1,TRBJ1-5,TGCGCCAGCAGTGGATTGTATAGCAATCAGCCCCAGCATTTT,CASSGLYSNQPQHF
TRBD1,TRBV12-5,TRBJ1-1,TGTGCTAGTGGTTCGACACAGGGGGGGAACACTGAAGCTTTCTTT,CASGSTQGGNTEAFF
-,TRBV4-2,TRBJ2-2,TGTGCCAGCAGCCGAGAGCAACCGGGCCTTGCGAACATCGGGGAGCTGTTTTTT,CASSREQPGLANIGELFF
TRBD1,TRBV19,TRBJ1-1,TGTGCCAGTAGTACACCCCACAGGGGCGGGAACACTGAAGCTTTCTTT,CASSTPHRGGNTEAFF
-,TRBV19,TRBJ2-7,TGTGCCAGTAGTCCGTTGGGGTCCCCCTACGAGCAGTACTTC,CASSPLGSPYEQYF
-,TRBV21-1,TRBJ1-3,TGTGCCAGCAGCAAAAGTCGCAGGCGGTTGGGAAACACCATATATTTT,CASSKSRRRLGNTIYF
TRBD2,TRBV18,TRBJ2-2,TGTGCCAGCTCCCCGCTAGCGGACTTAGCCGGGGAGCTGTTTTTT,CASSPLADLAGELFF
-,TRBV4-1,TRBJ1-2,TGCGCCAGCAGCCCTTCGGTCGGGGGAGGCTATGGCTACACCTTC,CASSPSVGGGYGYTF
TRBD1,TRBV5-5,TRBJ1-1,TGTGCCAGCAGCCCCCAAACCGCAGGGGGATTCACTGAAGCTTTCTTT,CASSPQTAGGFTEAFF
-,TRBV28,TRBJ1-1,TGTGCCAGCGCCTATTCGGTGTCTGAAGCTTTCTTT,CASAYSVSEAFF
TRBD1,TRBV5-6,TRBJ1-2,TGTGCCAGCAGCCGACAGGGGGCGAGAGGCTACACCTTC,CASSRQGARGYTF
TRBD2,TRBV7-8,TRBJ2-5,TGTGCCAGCAGGGCGGGAGGGGTAGAGACCCAGTACTTC,CASRAGGVETQYF
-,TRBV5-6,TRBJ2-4,TGTGCCAGCAGCTTAGGTGGCAGGGGAAACATTCAGTACTTC,CASSLGGRGNIQYF
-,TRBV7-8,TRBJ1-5,TGTGCCAGCAGCTTTTTAGGGAGCAATCAGCCCCAGCATTTT,CASSFLGSNQPQHF
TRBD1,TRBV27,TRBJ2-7,TGTGCCAGCCCCTTTCTCTTACTTCCGGGACAGGGTCACTACGAGCAGTACTTC,CASPFLLLPGQGHYEQYF
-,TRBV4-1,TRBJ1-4,TGCGCCAGCAGCCAAAGTTTTGGCAGGGTGGAAAAACTGTTTTTT,CASSQSFGRVEKLFF